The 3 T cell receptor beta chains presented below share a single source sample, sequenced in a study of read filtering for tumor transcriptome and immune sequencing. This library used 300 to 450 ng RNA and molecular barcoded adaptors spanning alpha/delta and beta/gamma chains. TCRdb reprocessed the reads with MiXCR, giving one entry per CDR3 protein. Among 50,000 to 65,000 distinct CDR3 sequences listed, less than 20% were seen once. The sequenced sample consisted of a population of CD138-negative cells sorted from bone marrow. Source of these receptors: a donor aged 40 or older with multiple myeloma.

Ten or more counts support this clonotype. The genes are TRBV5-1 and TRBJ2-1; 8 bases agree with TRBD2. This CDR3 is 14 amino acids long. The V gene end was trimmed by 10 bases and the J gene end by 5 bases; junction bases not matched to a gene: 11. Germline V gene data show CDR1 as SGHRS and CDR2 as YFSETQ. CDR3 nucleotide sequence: TGCGCCGACCTCCGGACTAGCAGGAACAATGAGCAGTTCTTC. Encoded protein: CADLRTSRNNEQFF.

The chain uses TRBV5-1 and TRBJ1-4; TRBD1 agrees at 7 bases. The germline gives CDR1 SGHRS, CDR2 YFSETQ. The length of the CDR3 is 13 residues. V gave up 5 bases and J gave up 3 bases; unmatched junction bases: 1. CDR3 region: CASRRGPNEKLFF. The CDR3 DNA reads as TGCGCCAGCAGGAGGGGGCCTAATGAAAAACTGTTTTTT.

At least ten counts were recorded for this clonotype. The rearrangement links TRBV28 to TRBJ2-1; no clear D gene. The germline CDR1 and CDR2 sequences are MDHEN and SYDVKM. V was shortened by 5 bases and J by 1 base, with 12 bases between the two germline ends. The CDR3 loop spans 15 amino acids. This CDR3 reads CASSRDLGSYNEQFF. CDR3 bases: TGTGCCAGCAGTCGCGACCTAGGTTCCTACAATGAGCAGTTCTTC.